This TCR beta chain was observed in a study of PD-1 blockade in classical Hodgkin lymphoma. No patient escaped relapse after autologous stem cell transplantation, and brentuximab vedotin exposure varied. The study recorded best responses of complete response, partial response or progressive disease. The table came from immunoSEQ multiplex PCR; TCRdb's copy has only in-frame clones and leaves some out. The sample has 30,000 to 45,000 clones, 87% seen once; the top ten hold roughly 9%. Points on this clone: Its antigen is not identified.

Study results and caveats: Baseline diversity resembling that of newly diagnosed patients was seen in complete responders. Possible causes of repertoire differences, disease activity or prior therapy, remain undefined.

Germline V gene data show CDR1 as SEHNR and CDR2 as FQNEAQ (reference sequence). V was clipped by 2 bases and J by 0 bases, with 13 bases between them. The CDR3 runs to 16 residues. This sequence was found in a human donor with classical Hodgkin lymphoma. The chain employs TRBV7-9 and TRBJ1-2, with D possibly TRBD1 on 5 matching bases. Sequenced here: peripheral blood mononuclear cells (PBMCs), sampled at baseline. DNA for the CDR3: TGTGCCAGCAGCTTATGGGGCAGAGCCTCTAACTATGGCTACACCTTC. This codes for CASSLWGRASNYGYTF.